This is a list of T cell receptor beta chains from one sample in a study of CD8+ T cells in alopecia areata. Sequenced by immunoSEQ multiplex PCR; TCRdb stores in-frame clones only, minus some. Among about 110,000 clones listed, around 59% were seen once. Source material: CD8+ T cells sorted from blood. All receptors derive from a human donor in good health. CDR3s include the opening cysteine and the closing phenylalanine or tryptophan. The D gene is left open where the match is weak. Not every row has a clone size; where given, it reads once, few, many or a size class.

clone_size	j_call	d_call	v_call	cdr3_aa	cdr3_nt
-	TRBJ1-5	-	TRBV7-9	CASSQAAVDQPQHF	TGTGCCAGCAGCCAAGCGGCAGTCGATCAGCCCCAGCATTTT
-	TRBJ1-2	-	TRBV4-3	CASSQERDTRGYGYTF	TGCGCCAGCAGCCAAGAGCGGGACACACGGGGGTATGGCTACACCTTC
-	TRBJ2-1	TRBD1	TRBV7-3	CASSSRQGTYNEQFF	TGTGCCAGCAGCTCCCGACAGGGGACCTACAATGAGCAGTTCTTC
-	TRBJ1-1	TRBD1	TRBV5-4	CASSYLQGEATEAFF	TGTGCCAGCAGCTACTTACAGGGGGAGGCCACTGAAGCTTTCTTT
-	TRBJ1-1	-	TRBV5-4	CASSPGSTEAFF	TGTGCCAGCAGCCCAGGCTCCACTGAAGCTTTCTTT
few	TRBJ2-1	-	TRBV29-1	CSVEVWDYNEQFF	TGCAGCGTTGAGGTTTGGGACTACAATGAGCAGTTCTTC
few	TRBJ1-1	-	TRBV7-9	CADGGANTEAFF	TGTGCCGATGGGGGGGCGAACACTGAAGCTTTCTTT
few	TRBJ2-7	TRBD2	TRBV9	CASSVGQGLAGIYEQYF	TGTGCCAGCAGCGTAGGGCAGGGACTAGCGGGAATCTACGAGCAGTACTTC
-	TRBJ2-2	TRBD1	TRBV19	CASSTGQGYYDGELFF	TGTGCCAGTAGTACGGGACAGGGGTATTACGACGGGGAGCTGTTTTTT
few	TRBJ2-7	TRBD2	TRBV9	CASSVGTSGGYEQYF	TGTGCCAGCAGCGTAGGGACTAGCGGGGGCTACGAGCAGTACTTC
few	TRBJ2-5	TRBD2	TRBV28	CASSKLAGASETQYF	TGTGCCAGCAGCAAACTAGCGGGGGCTAGTGAGACCCAGTACTTC
-	TRBJ2-7	TRBD1	TRBV25-1	CASSEQGQGASEQYF	TGTGCCAGCAGTGAGCAGGGACAGGGGGCGTCTGAGCAGTACTTC
-	TRBJ1-2	-	TRBV29-1	CSAWTVGYTF	TGCAGCGCGTGGACAGTTGGCTACACCTTC
-	TRBJ1-2	-	TRBV19	CASSSTGGDGYTF	TGTGCCAGTAGTTCGACAGGTGGGGATGGCTACACCTTC
-	TRBJ1-2	TRBD1	TRBV27	CASSKAGGGTGGDYGYTF	TGTGCCAGCAGTAAGGCGGGCGGCGGGACAGGGGGCGACTATGGCTACACCTTC
-	TRBJ2-7	TRBD1	TRBV27	CASSLGTAYEQYF	TGTGCCAGCAGTCTAGGGACAGCCTACGAGCAGTACTTC
-	TRBJ2-1	TRBD1	TRBV5-1	CASSLGTGGDEQFF	TGCGCCAGCAGCTTGGGGACAGGGGGCGATGAGCAGTTCTTC
once	TRBJ2-3	-	TRBV29-1	CSFPLVRTDTQYF	TGCAGCTTTCCCCTAGTCCGCACAGATACGCAGTATTTT
-	TRBJ2-7	TRBD1	TRBV5-5	CASNDRGASYEQYF	TGTGCCAGCAACGACAGGGGGGCATCCTACGAGCAGTACTTC
-	TRBJ2-4	-	TRBV19	CASSPGQGGSMDIQYF	TGTGCCAGTAGCCCTGGACAGGGAGGGTCGATGGACATTCAGTACTTC
-	TRBJ2-3	TRBD1	TRBV15	CATSRGQGEADTQYF	TGTGCCACCAGCAGGGGACAGGGGGAGGCAGATACGCAGTATTTT
-	TRBJ2-7	TRBD1	TRBV4-2	CASSQGGQLPDEQYF	TGTGCCAGCAGCCAAGGGGGACAGCTTCCGGACGAGCAGTACTTC
-	TRBJ2-7	-	TRBV5-4	CASSQGVKDLPLEQYF	TGCGCCAGCAGCCAAGGGGTCAAGGACCTCCCCCTCGAGCAGTACTTC
-	TRBJ1-1	-	TRBV15	CATVGPSEAFF	TGTGCCACCGTCGGGCCCTCTGAAGCTTTCTTT
few	TRBJ1-1	-	TRBV19	CASSTDLNTEAFF	TGTGCCAGTAGTACGGACCTGAACACTGAAGCTTTCTTT
-	TRBJ2-5	-	TRBV28	CASSAGRVQETQYF	TGTGCCAGCAGTGCGGGACGGGTCCAAGAGACCCAGTACTTC
-	TRBJ2-4	-	TRBV29-1	CSVVLGDAVDIQYF	TGCAGCGTTGTTTTAGGTGACGCGGTGGACATTCAGTACTTC
-	TRBJ1-2	TRBD1	TRBV5-6	CASSLVGQEAYGYTF	TGTGCCAGCAGCTTGGTAGGACAGGAGGCCTATGGCTACACCTTC
-	TRBJ2-7	TRBD2	TRBV7-8	CASSLGGGRFYEQYF	TGTGCCAGCAGCTTAGGGGGGGGTAGGTTCTACGAGCAGTACTTC
-	TRBJ1-1	TRBD1	TRBV5-4	CASSLADGTGAEAFF	TGTGCCAGCAGCTTGGCCGATGGGACAGGCGCTGAAGCTTTCTTT
-	TRBJ1-1	-	TRBV5-1	CASSLVQGEYTEAFF	TGCGCCAGCAGCTTGGTACAGGGCGAATACACTGAAGCTTTCTTT
-	TRBJ1-1	-	TRBV7-8	CASSLVTGRGNTEAFF	TGTGCCAGCAGCTTAGTCACAGGGAGAGGGAACACTGAAGCTTTCTTT
-	TRBJ1-2	-	TRBV27	CATGTLGGYTF	TGTGCGACCGGGACCCTCGGTGGCTACACCTTC
-	TRBJ2-3	-	TRBV2	CASSDGDTDTQYF	TGTGCCAGCAGTGACGGGGACACAGATACGCAGTATTTT
-	TRBJ2-3	TRBD1	TRBV6-6	CASSYGTGDADTQYF	TGTGCCAGCAGTTACGGGACAGGGGATGCAGATACGCAGTATTTT
-	TRBJ1-2	-	TRBV6-5	CASSYSKSSGDGYTF	TGTGCCAGCAGTTACTCGAAATCTAGTGGAGATGGCTACACCTTC
few	TRBJ2-7	-	TRBV29-1	CSAIDGASPYEQYF	TGCAGCGCCATTGATGGGGCTTCTCCCTACGAGCAGTACTTC
few	TRBJ2-1	-	TRBV5-5	CASTRVQGYNEQFF	TGTGCCAGCACCCGGGTGCAGGGTTACAATGAGCAGTTCTTC
-	TRBJ1-1	-	TRBV10-2	CASSSPGFEAFF	TGCGCCAGCAGTTCCCCGGGATTTGAAGCTTTCTTT
-	TRBJ2-5	-	TRBV5-1	CASSLVAWETQYF	TGCGCCAGCAGCTTGGTTGCTTGGGAGACCCAGTACTTC
-	TRBJ2-5	-	TRBV28	CASSFPGQPGSRQETQYF	TGTGCCAGCAGTTTTCCCGGACAGCCCGGGAGTAGGCAAGAGACCCAGTACTTC
-	TRBJ2-5	-	TRBV11-2	CASSYGLGNQETQYF	TGTGCCAGCAGCTACGGACTGGGGAATCAAGAGACCCAGTACTTC
-	TRBJ2-1	-	TRBV5-6	CASSFYPNAYNEQFF	TGTGCCAGCAGCTTTTACCCCAATGCCTACAATGAGCAGTTCTTC
-	TRBJ2-2	-	TRBV29-1	CSVEGGRGELFF	TGCAGCGTTGAAGGGGGCAGGGGGGAGCTGTTTTTT
few	TRBJ2-7	TRBD1	TRBV6-1	CASSEATGDFGEQYF	TGTGCCAGCAGTGAAGCGACAGGGGATTTTGGCGAGCAGTACTTC
-	TRBJ1-2	-	TRBV7-9	CASSLISGAYYSYGYTF	TGTGCCAGCAGCTTAATTTCGGGGGCCTATTATAGCTATGGCTACACCTTC
-	TRBJ2-7	-	TRBV27	CASSPSPTNRAEQYF	TGTGCCAGCAGTCCCTCCCCGACAAATCGGGCCGAGCAGTACTTC